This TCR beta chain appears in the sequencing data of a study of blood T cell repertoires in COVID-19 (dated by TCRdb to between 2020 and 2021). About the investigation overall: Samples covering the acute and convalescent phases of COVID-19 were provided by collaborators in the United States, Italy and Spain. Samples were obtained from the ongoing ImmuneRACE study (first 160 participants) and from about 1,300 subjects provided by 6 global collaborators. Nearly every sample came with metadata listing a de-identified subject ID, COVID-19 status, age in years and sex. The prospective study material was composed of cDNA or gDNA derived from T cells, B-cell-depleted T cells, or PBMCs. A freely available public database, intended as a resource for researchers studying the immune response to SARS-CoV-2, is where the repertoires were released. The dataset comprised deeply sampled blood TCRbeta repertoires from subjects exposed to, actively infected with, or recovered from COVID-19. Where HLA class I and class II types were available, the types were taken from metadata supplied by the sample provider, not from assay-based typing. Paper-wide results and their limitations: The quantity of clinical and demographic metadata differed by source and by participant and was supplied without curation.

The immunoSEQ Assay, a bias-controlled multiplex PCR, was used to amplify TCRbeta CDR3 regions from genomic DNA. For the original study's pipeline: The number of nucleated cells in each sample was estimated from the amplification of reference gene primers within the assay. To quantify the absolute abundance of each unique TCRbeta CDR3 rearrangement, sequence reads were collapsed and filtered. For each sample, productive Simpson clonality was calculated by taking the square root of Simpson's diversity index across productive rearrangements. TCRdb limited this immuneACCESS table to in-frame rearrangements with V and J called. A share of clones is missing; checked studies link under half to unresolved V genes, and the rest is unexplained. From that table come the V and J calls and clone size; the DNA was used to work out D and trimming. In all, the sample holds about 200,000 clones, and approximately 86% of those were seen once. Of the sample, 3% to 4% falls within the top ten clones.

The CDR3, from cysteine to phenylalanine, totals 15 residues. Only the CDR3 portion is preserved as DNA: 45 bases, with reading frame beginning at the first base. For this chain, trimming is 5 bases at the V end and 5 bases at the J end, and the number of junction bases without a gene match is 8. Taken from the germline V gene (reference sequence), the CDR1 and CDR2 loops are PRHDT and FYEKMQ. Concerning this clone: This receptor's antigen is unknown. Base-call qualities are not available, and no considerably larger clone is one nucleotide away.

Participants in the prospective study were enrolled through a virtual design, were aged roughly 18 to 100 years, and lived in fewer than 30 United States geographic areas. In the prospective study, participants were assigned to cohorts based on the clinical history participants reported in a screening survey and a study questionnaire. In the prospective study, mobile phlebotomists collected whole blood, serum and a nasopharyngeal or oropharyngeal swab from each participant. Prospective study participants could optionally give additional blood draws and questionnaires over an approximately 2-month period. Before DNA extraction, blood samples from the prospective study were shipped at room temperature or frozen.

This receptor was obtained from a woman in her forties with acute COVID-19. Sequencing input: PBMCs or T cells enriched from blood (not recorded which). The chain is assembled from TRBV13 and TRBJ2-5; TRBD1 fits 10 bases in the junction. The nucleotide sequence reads TGTGCCAGCAGCACCCGACAGGGGGCGGGGGAGACCCAGTACTTC. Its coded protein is CASSTRQGAGETQYF.